Below, 18 T cell receptor beta chains from the same sample are listed, as sequenced in a study of T cells in Graves' hyperthyroidism and ophthalmopathy. TCR beta CDR3 sequences were amplified from RNA transcripts. In the first-round RT-PCR of the TCR CDR3, the HTBI primer set was used. One entry per CDR3 protein results from TCRdb running MiXCR on the multiplex PCR reads. Of a few hundred thousand distinct CDR3 sequences detected, 15% to 18% appear once; the ten largest clones hold about 7%. The material sequenced was blood. The receptors stem from a woman in her thirties with Graves' hyperthyroidism.

The genes are TRBV27 and TRBJ2-7; 10 positions agree with TRBD2. V was clipped by 3 bases and J by 3 bases; unmatched bases: 8. Germline assignment: CDR1 MNHEY and CDR2 SMNVEV (reference sequence). The CDR3 covers 16 residues. This CDR3 reads CASSFLAGEGDYEQYF. DNA for the CDR3: TGTGCCAGCAGTTTCCTAGCGGGAGAAGGGGACTACGAGCAGTACTTC.

This clonotype was recorded many times. CDR3 DNA sequence: TGTGCCAGCAGCTTAAGAGGGGCGGGAGAGGGGGATGAGCAGTTCTTC. The encoded protein is CASSLRGAGEGDEQFF. The V gene is TRBV7-3, the J gene TRBJ2-1; perhaps TRBD2 as D (7 bases). The CDR3 contains 16 residues. V was trimmed by 1 base and J by 8 bases, leaving 18 bases between them. The germline CDR1 and CDR2 sequences are SGHTA and FQGTGA.

This clonotype was observed at least ten times. The rearrangement joins TRBV28 to TRBJ1-2; D perhaps matches TRBD1 (5 bases). The CDR3 sequence is 14 residues long. Deletions cut 2 bases from V and 0 bases from J, with 7 bases between. Germline V gene lookup returns CDR1 MDHEN and CDR2 SYDVKM. The CDR3 DNA is TGTGCCAGCAGTTTAACAGGTTCTAACTATGGCTACACCTTC. This codes for CASSLTGSNYGYTF.

This sequence joins TRBV30 and TRBJ2-5; TRBD2 matches at 11 bases. The V and J ends lost 1 base and 0 bases, in that order; junction bases with no gene match: 4. The CDR3 contains 16 residues. CDR1 is GTSNPN and CDR2 is SVGIG in the germline V gene (reference sequence). CDR3 amino acids: CAWSEASGRYQETQYF. DNA for the CDR3: TGTGCCTGGAGTGAGGCTAGCGGGAGGTACCAAGAGACCCAGTACTTC. Looking up the rest from reference TRBV30 and TRBJ2-5 gives the full variable domain: SQTIHQWPATLVQPVGSPLSLECTVEGTSNPNLYWYRQAAGRGLQLLFYSVGIGQISSEVPQNLSASRPQDRQFILSSKKLLLSDSGFYLCAWSEASGRYQETQYFGPGTRLLVL.

At least ten counts were recorded for this clonotype. This chain joins TRBV13 and TRBJ2-6; 9 nucleotides match TRBD1. Unmatched junction bases numbered 9, after V lost 7 bases and J lost 2 bases. Germline-derived CDR1 and CDR2 are PRHDT and FYEKMQ (reference sequence). The CDR3 runs 17 residues. CDR3 DNA sequence: TGTGCCAGCACCGCGACCACAGGGGGCACTGGGGCCAACGTCCTGACTTTC. This codes for CASTATTGGTGANVLTF.

This clonotype was observed at least ten times. The V call is TRBV2, the J call TRBJ1-1; D might be TRBD1 (5 bases). Germline values: CDR1 SNHLY, CDR2 FYNNEI. The CDR3 totals 14 residues. Trimming took 6 bases from V and 3 from J, leaving 14 bases between them. CDR3 amino acids: CASRGTTGDTEAFF. CDR3 nucleotide sequence: TGTGCCAGCAGAGGGACGACGGGGGACACTGAAGCTTTCTTT.

This clonotype came up a few times. Since a much larger clone is just one base distant, this may be a read error. CDR3 bases: TGTGCCAGCAGTTCCCGGGGCTCGTCGGGCGAGCAGTACTTC. Its protein product is CASSSRGSSGEQYF. The rearrangement uses TRBV27 and TRBJ2-7; possibly TRBD1 or TRBD2 for D (5 bases each). The CDR3 consists of 14 residues. Trimming stripped 4 bases from V and 6 bases from J, with 16 bases between. Germline V CDR1 and CDR2: MNHEY, SMNVEV (reference sequence).

This clonotype showed up just a few times. A read error is possible here, since a much larger clone lies one base away. The chain carries TRBV7-9 and TRBJ2-7; D ambiguous. Germline CDR1 is SEHNR and CDR2 is FQNEAQ (reference sequence). The CDR3 has 13 amino acids. Trimming shortened V by 5 bases and J by 6 bases, and 14 bases separated the two germline ends. CDR3 DNA sequence: TGTGCCAGCAGCGCGACAAGTCTTGGCGAGCAGTACTTC. Translated, it gives CASSATSLGEQYF.

This clonotype was detected ten times or more. V usage is TRBV5-1 and J usage is TRBJ1-5; D is uncertain. Germline lookup yields CDR1 SGHRS and CDR2 YFSETQ. V was shortened by 0 bases and J by 8 bases, with 9 bases between the two germline ends. CDR3 length: 13 amino acids. The CDR3 loop is CASSLGVGKPQHF. DNA of the CDR3: TGCGCCAGCAGCTTGGGGGTTGGGAAGCCCCAGCATTTT.

This clonotype was seen many times. V gene TRBV7-9 combines with J gene TRBJ2-7, with 7 bases that match TRBD2. The CDR3 extends over 16 amino acids. Germline lookup yields CDR1 SEHNR and CDR2 FQNEAQ (reference sequence). V lost 5 bases and J lost 4; bases outside the gene matches: 14. CDR3 residues: CASSPPQAGKRYEQYF. The CDR3 region has the DNA TGTGCCAGCAGCCCCCCCCAAGCGGGGAAAAGATACGAGCAGTACTTC.

This clonotype was seen ten or more times. V and J are TRBV2 and TRBJ2-7; 9 bases agree with TRBD1. V lost 8 bases and J lost 2; bases outside the gene matches: 4. CDR1 and CDR2 (germline): SNHLY, FYNNEI. CDR3 size: 13 residues. The CDR3 is CASRTGETYEQYF. CDR3 DNA: TGTGCCAGCCGGACAGGGGAAACCTACGAGCAGTACTTC.

This clonotype turned up a few times. J is TRBJ2-1 and V is TRBV12-5, with 13 positions matching TRBD2. This CDR3 is built from 15 residues. The germline CDR1 and CDR2 sequences are LGHNT and FRNRAP. V was clipped by 6 bases and J by 6 bases; unmatched bases: 5. Here the CDR3 DNA reads TGTGCTAGTGGCACCTGGACTAGCGGGAGCAATGAGCAGTTCTTC. Protein product: CASGTWTSGSNEQFF.

This clonotype was seen many times. This chain uses TRBV10-3 with TRBJ2-2; D may be TRBD2 (6 bases). V dropped 6 bases and J dropped 3 bases, with 14 bases sitting between them. The CDR3 sequence is 15 residues long. CDR1 is ENHRY, CDR2 SYGVKD, per germline. Here the CDR3 DNA reads TGTGCCATCAGGTCAGGAGGGGACCACACCGGGGAGCTGTTTTTT. It codes for CAIRSGGDHTGELFF.

The rearrangement links TRBV6-2 or TRBV6-3 to TRBJ2-5, with a weak D call TRBD1 (5 bases). CDR3 length: 15 residues. Germline-derived CDR1 and CDR2 are MNHEY and SVGEGT. V was clipped by 4 bases and J by 0 bases, with 12 bases between them. The CDR3 sequence: CASSFLGRYQETQYF. CDR3 DNA sequence: TGTGCCAGCAGTTTTCTGGGGCGATACCAAGAGACCCAGTACTTC.

A word on this clonotype: This could be a read error, since a much larger clone is one nucleotide away. The chain carries TRBV5-1 and TRBJ2-3; D not certain. This CDR3 spans 14 amino acids. Germline CDR1 reads SGHRS; CDR2 reads YFSETQ. V lost 0 bases and J 4 bases, leaving 9 bases between the germline ends. CDR3: CASSLASSPDTQYF. In nucleotides, the CDR3 is TGCGCCAGCAGCTTGGCCAGCAGCCCAGATACGCAGTATTTT.

This clonotype was detected ten times or more. The gene calls are TRBV7-2 and TRBJ2-3; D is uncertain. Germline values: CDR1 SGHTA, CDR2 FQGNSA. V dropped 1 base and J dropped 6 bases, with 11 bases sitting between them. This CDR3 spans 14 amino acids. CDR3 in amino acids: CASSLVVGYDTQYF. The CDR3 coding sequence is TGTGCCAGCAGCTTAGTAGTGGGCTACGATACGCAGTATTTT.

The rearrangement uses TRBV19 and TRBJ2-7, with TRBD1 matching 10 bases. This CDR3 is 16 amino acids long. The trim removed 6 bases at V and 8 bases at J, leaving 16 bases unmatched. The germline V gene has CDR1 LNHDA and CDR2 SQIVND (reference sequence). The DNA for the CDR3 is TGTGCCAGTAGCCGGGGGGTGACAGGGGGCGGTGATCAGCAGTACTTC. Translated: CASSRGVTGGGDQQYF.

This clonotype was counted at least ten times. The chain combines TRBV6-2 or TRBV6-3 with TRBJ1-2, with a tentative D call TRBD1 (6 bases). The germline gives CDR1 MNHEY, CDR2 SVGEGT. CDR3 length: 14 residues. V lost 6 bases and J lost 6, with 17 bases in between. In nucleotides, the CDR3 is TGTGCCAGCAGCCAACGGACAGATAGAGATGGCTACACCTTC. Its protein is CASSQRTDRDGYTF.